One and the same sample provided the 10 T cell receptor beta chains below, sequenced in a study of shared clonotypes between healthy human individuals. Some clones are missing from TCRdb's copy, which holds only in-frame ones; the method was immunoSEQ multiplex PCR. Counted here are 1.4 million to 1.5 million clones, 96% occurring once; the ten biggest clones make up 1% to 1.5%. Source material: naive CD4+ T cells sorted from blood. The subset was: CD45RA+ positively selected. These receptors were obtained from a man under 40 in good health.

The chain carries TRBV6-6 and TRBJ1-5, with TRBD1 identical over 8 bases. J gave up 4 bases and V 0 bases, and 5 bases lay outside the gene matches. Germline CDR1 MNHNY, CDR2 SVGAGI (reference sequence). The CDR3 is made up of 16 amino acids. CDR3 sequence reads: CASSYSSRTGNQPQHF. The CDR3 nucleotides are TGTGCCAGCAGTTACTCATCTCGGACAGGGAATCAGCCCCAGCATTTT.

The gene calls are TRBV18 and TRBJ2-1; possibly TRBD2 for D (6 bases). The CDR3 runs to 16 residues. V lost 1 base and J 9 bases, leaving 19 bases between the germline ends. CDR1 and CDR2 (germline): KGHSH, LQKENI. The CDR3 sequence: CASSPRSGSIVAEQFF. CDR3 coding DNA: TGTGCCAGCTCACCACGCTCCGGGAGCATAGTCGCTGAGCAGTTCTTC.

The gene calls are TRBV28 and TRBJ1-2; no definite D call. V lost 8 bases and J 5 bases, leaving 12 bases between the germline ends. The CDR3 spans 12 residues. Germline CDR1 reads MDHEN; CDR2 reads SYDVKM. CDR3 protein: CASGDGRYGYTF. In DNA, the CDR3 is TGTGCCAGCGGTGACGGACGATATGGCTACACCTTC.

The chain is built from TRBV15 and TRBJ2-3; 11 nucleotides align to TRBD2. Germline V gene sequence: CDR1 LNHNV, CDR2 YYDKDF (reference sequence). The CDR3 contains 16 residues. The V segment lost 1 base and the J segment 3 bases; nucleotides outside the gene matches: 3. CDR3 loop: CATSRGRTSGTDTQYF. The CDR3 nucleotides are TGTGCCACCAGCAGAGGGAGGACTAGCGGGACAGATACGCAGTATTTT.

V and J are TRBV7-9 and TRBJ1-3; no firm D call. Germline V lookup: CDR1 SEHNR, CDR2 FQNEAQ (reference sequence). V was pared by 4 bases and J by 2 bases, with 18 bases between. The CDR3 consists of 17 residues. The CDR3 nucleotides read TGTGCCAGCAGCTCCGGGTGGAACCAAGAAACTGGAAACACCATATATTTT. Its translation: CASSSGWNQETGNTIYF.

V is TRBV27 and J is TRBJ2-7; tentative D call: TRBD1 (6 bases). The CDR3 runs to 15 residues. Germline V CDR1 and CDR2: MNHEY, SMNVEV (reference sequence). Trimming stripped 6 bases from V and 0 bases from J, with 15 bases between. The CDR3 DNA reads as TGTGCCAGCAGCCCACAGGGCTCCGTCTCCTACGAGCAGTACTTC. It translates to CASSPQGSVSYEQYF.

This chain links TRBV5-4 with TRBJ2-7; 9 nucleotides match TRBD2. The V segment lost 2 bases and the J segment 5 bases; nucleotides outside the gene matches: 5. The CDR3 extends over 14 amino acids. Germline V gene data show CDR1 as SGHNT and CDR2 as YYREEE (reference sequence). CDR3 bases: TGTGCCAGCAGCTTCGGCGGGAGGGCCCACGAGCAGTACTTC. It translates to CASSFGGRAHEQYF.

The J gene is TRBJ1-5, the V gene TRBV25-1; the D gene is possibly TRBD1 (6 bases). The CDR3 consists of 15 residues. The V and J ends lost 6 bases and 1 base respectively, with 13 bases between them. Germline lookup yields CDR1 MGHDK and CDR2 SYGVNS. CDR3 protein: CASRGGVGSNQPQHF. Here the CDR3 DNA reads TGTGCCAGCAGGGGGGGCGTCGGGAGCAATCAGCCCCAGCATTTT.

The V call is TRBV19, the J call TRBJ1-5; D gene uncertain. V lost 0 bases and J 0 bases, leaving 9 bases between the germline ends. In germline, CDR1 is LNHDA, CDR2 SQIVND (reference sequence). The CDR3 runs to 16 residues. Here the CDR3 reads CASSIDLRDSNQPQHF. CDR3 DNA sequence: TGTGCCAGTAGTATAGATCTAAGGGATAGCAATCAGCCCCAGCATTTT.

This clone showed up just once. The chain recombines TRBV28 with TRBJ1-1; D is unresolved. Germline V CDR1 and CDR2: MDHEN, SYDVKM. The CDR3 is 14 residues long. Trimming took 4 bases from V and 10 from J, leaving 19 bases between them. The CDR3 nucleotides read TGTGCCAGCAGTTCCGGAGAGCCCGAGAGGCGAGCTTTCTTT. Translation gives CASSSGEPERRAFF.